Listed here are 14 T cell receptor beta chains from one sample, sequenced in a study of T-cell memory formation after mild COVID-19. One entry per CDR3 protein, called by TCRdb with MiXCR from the 5' RACE reads. The sample lists more than 150,000 distinct CDR3 sequences, about 21% seen once, with around 23% in the top ten. Sample: PBMCs or a T cell subset sorted from them (not recorded which). The receptor set was obtained from an adult woman who had mild COVID-19 (a few samples of this study predate the infection). Cell type and time point are not known.

In its sample, this clonotype was seen a few times. The V call is TRBV15, the J call TRBJ2-7; D is unclear. The CDR3 has 16 amino acids. Germline-derived CDR1 and CDR2 are LNHNV and YYDKDF (reference sequence). V lost 5 bases and J 2 bases, leaving 19 bases between the germline ends. DNA for the CDR3: TGTGCCACCAGCCCTCGAAACGGCTTTCATACCTACGAGCAGTACTTC. Translating gives CATSPRNGFHTYEQYF.

The chain employs TRBV15 and TRBJ1-4, with D hard to call. This CDR3 is 13 amino acids long. Germline V gene data show CDR1 as LNHNV and CDR2 as YYDKDF (reference sequence). V gave up 2 bases and J gave up 5 bases, with 6 bases separating them. The CDR3, as DNA: TGTGCCACCAGCAGATCCGAGAATGAAAAACTGTTTTTT. Protein: CATSRSENEKLFF.

This clonotype has a handful of counts. The chain uses TRBV4-1 and TRBJ1-5; D uncertain. Per the germline V gene, CDR1 is MGHRA and CDR2 is YSYEKL. V lost 0 bases, J lost 1 base, and 7 bases lay in between. The CDR3 is made up of 15 amino acids. The CDR3 bases are TGCGCCAGCAGCCAAGAGATTGCGAGCAATCAGCCCCAGCATTTT. Its protein product is CASSQEIASNQPQHF.

The CDR3 protein is CSARDGARDSYEQYF. The CDR3 DNA reads as TGCAGTGCTAGAGATGGGGCCAGAGATAGCTACGAGCAGTACTTC. The rearrangement joins TRBV20-1 to TRBJ2-7; D is perhaps TRBD1 (5 bases). Germline CDR1 DFQATT, CDR2 SNEGSKA (reference sequence). V gave up 0 bases and J gave up 3 bases, with 15 bases separating them. The CDR3 sequence is 15 residues long.

This clonotype was detected a few times. This chain joins TRBV7-3 and TRBJ2-5; 8 bases fit TRBD1. Germline lookup yields CDR1 SGHTA and CDR2 FQGTGA. This CDR3 has 15 residues. The V segment lost 5 bases and the J segment 4 bases; nucleotides outside the gene matches: 9. CDR3 nucleotide sequence: TGTGCCAGCAGCCCCGGGACAGGAAGGACAGAGACCCAGTACTTC. This translates into CASSPGTGRTETQYF.

This clonotype was seen more than once but under ten times. The chain recombines TRBV30 with TRBJ2-2; 7 bases are a match to TRBD1. The CDR3 is made up of 14 amino acids. J gave up 4 bases and V 3 bases, and 5 bases lay outside the gene matches. The germline V gene encodes CDR1 GTSNPN and CDR2 SVGIG (reference sequence). CDR3 sequence reads: CAWRIGGGTGELFF. The CDR3 DNA reads TGTGCCTGGAGAATAGGGGGCGGCACCGGGGAGCTGTTTTTT.

This sequence joins TRBV30 and TRBJ2-5; D gene uncertain. CDR1 is GTSNPN, CDR2 SVGIG, per germline (reference sequence). Trimming pared 7 bases from V and 3 bases from J, leaving 12 bases between. This CDR3 is 12 amino acids long. CDR3 sequence: CAFWGAEETQYF. CDR3 nucleotides: TGTGCCTTCTGGGGTGCCGAAGAGACCCAGTACTTC.

This clonotype appeared many times. This chain joins TRBV4-1 and TRBJ2-3; 8 bases map to TRBD2. Germline V lookup: CDR1 MGHRA, CDR2 YSYEKL. After removal of 3 bases from V and 2 bases from J, the junction contained 7 bases not matched to a gene. The CDR3 runs to 16 residues. The CDR3 here is CASSHAELAVTDTQYF. In nucleotides, the CDR3 is TGCGCCAGCAGCCACGCCGAACTAGCGGTCACAGATACGCAGTATTTT.

The chain carries TRBV5-1 and TRBJ1-1; 8 bases line up with TRBD1. The CDR3 consists of 14 residues. With V trimmed by 4 bases and J by 5 bases, 7 bases remained unmatched. The germline gives CDR1 SGHRS, CDR2 YFSETQ. The CDR3 sequence: CASSTTGGWTEAFF. The DNA for the CDR3 is TGCGCCAGCAGCACAACAGGGGGGTGGACTGAAGCTTTCTTT.

J is TRBJ1-2 and V is TRBV7-9; D ambiguous. Germline assignment: CDR1 SEHNR and CDR2 FQNEAQ (reference sequence). Trimming cost V 3 bases and J 4 bases, with 12 bases left between them. The CDR3 is 14 residues long. CDR3 nucleotide sequence: TGTGCCAGCAGCTTTGTAGCGGAAAGCTATGGCTACACCTTC. This translates into CASSFVAESYGYTF. The full variable domain, its missing parts supplied by reference TRBV7-9 and TRBJ1-2, is DTGVSQNPRHKITKRGQNVTFRCDPISEHNRLYWYRQTLGQGPEFLTYFQNEAQLEKSRLLSDRFSAERPKGSFSTLEIQRTEQGDSAMYLCASSFVAESYGYTFGSGTRLTVV.

In this sample, this clonotype turned up a few times. The chain recombines TRBV25-1 with TRBJ2-5, with D possibly matching TRBD2 (6 bases). This CDR3 comprises 14 residues. Trimming left V 6 bases short and J 5 bases short, with 16 bases between. The germline V gene has CDR1 MGHDK and CDR2 SYGVNS. CDR3 amino acids: CASSHMTSMETQYF. In DNA, the CDR3 is TGTGCCAGCAGCCACATGACTAGTATGGAGACCCAGTACTTC.

This clonotype was seen only a few times. The chain combines TRBV7-9 with TRBJ2-1; 9 nucleotides line up with TRBD2. This CDR3 is built from 17 residues. The germline V gene has CDR1 SEHNR and CDR2 FQNEAQ (reference sequence). Germline trimming cut 7 bases from V and 8 bases from J; bases unmatched to any gene: 18. The CDR3 reads CASISPSYSGSLDEQFF. The CDR3 DNA reads TGTGCCAGCATATCCCCCTCCTATAGCGGGAGTTTAGATGAGCAGTTCTTC. The variable domain in full, with the rest retrieved from reference TRBV7-9 and TRBJ2-1, is DTGVSQNPRHKITKRGQNVTFRCDPISEHNRLYWYRQTLGQGPEFLTYFQNEAQLEKSRLLSDRFSAERPKGSFSTLEIQRTEQGDSAMYLCASISPSYSGSLDEQFFGPGTRLTVL.

The rearrangement uses TRBV30 and TRBJ2-3; 11 bases line up with TRBD2. This CDR3 is built from 15 residues. After removal of 2 bases from V and 4 bases from J, the junction contained 5 bases not matched to a gene. CDR1 GTSNPN and CDR2 SVGIG come from the germline V gene (reference sequence). The CDR3 bases are TGTGCCTGGAGTCAGACTAGCGGGATTGCAGATACGCAGTATTTT. Its protein product is CAWSQTSGIADTQYF.

This clonotype came up a few times. The genes are TRBV10-2 and TRBJ2-1, with TRBD2 as a possible D gene (6 bases). CDR3 size: 14 residues. V lost 4 bases, J lost 1 base, and 8 bases lay in between. The V gene's germline CDR1 is WSHSY and CDR2 SAAADI. The CDR3: CASSGGTSYNEQFF. The CDR3 coding sequence is TGCGCCAGCAGTGGCGGGACTTCCTACAATGAGCAGTTCTTC.